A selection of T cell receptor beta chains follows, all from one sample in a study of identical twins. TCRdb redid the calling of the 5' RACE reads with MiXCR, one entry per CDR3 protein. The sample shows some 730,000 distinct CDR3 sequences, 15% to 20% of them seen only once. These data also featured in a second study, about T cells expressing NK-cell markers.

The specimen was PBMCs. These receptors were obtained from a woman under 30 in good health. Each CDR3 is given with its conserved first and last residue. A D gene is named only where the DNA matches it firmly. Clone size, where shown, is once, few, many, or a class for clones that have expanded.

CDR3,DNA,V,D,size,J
CAISSLRDRINTDTQYF,TGTGCCATCAGTTCCCTCCGGGACAGAATAAACACAGATACGCAGTATTTT,TRBV10-3,TRBD1,many,TRBJ2-3
CSARVPGGHGYTF,TGCAGTGCTAGAGTCCCAGGGGGCCATGGCTACACCTTC,TRBV20-1,TRBD1,few,TRBJ1-2
CASSIGTAIFYEQYF,TGCGCCAGCAGCATAGGGACAGCTATATTCTACGAGCAGTACTTC,TRBV5-1,TRBD1,many,TRBJ2-7
CASSYASGGDTEAFF,TGTGCCAGCAGTTACGCTTCAGGGGGCGACACTGAAGCTTTCTTT,TRBV6-5,TRBD1,NA,TRBJ1-1
CASSFASWTGELFF,TGCGCCAGCAGCTTTGCGAGTTGGACCGGGGAGCTGTTTTTT,TRBV5-1,NA,once,TRBJ2-2
CAIRGTEKETQYF,TGTGCCATCAGGGGGACAGAAAAAGAGACCCAGTACTTC,TRBV10-3,TRBD1,few,TRBJ2-5
CAISVGGFDTEAFF,TGTGCCATCAGTGTGGGGGGATTCGACACTGAAGCTTTCTTT,TRBV10-3,NA,many,TRBJ1-1
CAWRLQAWTGELFF,TGTGCCTGGAGACTGCAGGCCTGGACCGGGGAGCTGTTTTTT,TRBV30,NA,NA,TRBJ2-2
CSAREGSFSIIAYEQYF,TGCAGTGCTAGAGAAGGTAGCTTCTCTATTATAGCCTACGAGCAGTACTTC,TRBV20-1,NA,few,TRBJ2-7
CSVVQNTEAFF,TGCAGCGTTGTCCAGAACACTGAAGCTTTCTTT,TRBV29-1,NA,many,TRBJ1-1
CASGPKPQYF,TGTGCCAGCGGTCCGAAGCCGCAGTATTTT,TRBV25-1,NA,few,TRBJ2-3
CASSEEANYEQYF,TGTGCCAGCAGTGAAGAGGCTAACTACGAGCAGTACTTC,TRBV6-1,NA,few,TRBJ2-7
CSARRASGTGELFF,TGCAGTGCTAGAAGGGCCAGCGGCACCGGGGAGCTGTTTTTT,TRBV20-1,NA,few,TRBJ2-2
CASSHHIGAVGGEKLFF,TGTGCCAGCAGTCATCATATAGGGGCTGTAGGTGGAGAAAAACTGTTTTTT,TRBV27,NA,few,TRBJ1-4
CASSLKGGGPGEQYF,TGCGCCAGCAGCTTGAAGGGCGGGGGGCCAGGAGAGCAGTACTTC,TRBV5-1,TRBD2,few,TRBJ2-7
CSARLAGGAKNIQYF,TGCAGTGCCAGACTAGCGGGAGGGGCCAAAAACATTCAGTACTTC,TRBV20-1,TRBD2,few,TRBJ2-4
CASSHWDSGGETQYF,TGTGCCAGCAGCCACTGGGACTCCGGAGGAGAGACCCAGTACTTC,TRBV7-9,NA,NA,TRBJ2-5
CASSLTNPRNTEAFF,TGTGCCAGCAGTTTAACGAACCCCAGGAACACTGAAGCTTTCTTT,TRBV12-3/TRBV12-4,NA,NA,TRBJ1-1
CASSLALAYEQYF,TGTGCCAGCAGCTTAGCGTTAGCCTACGAGCAGTACTTC,TRBV7-8,NA,many,TRBJ2-7
CASSLGLDPTDTQYF,TGTGCCAGCAGCCTCGGACTAGATCCCACAGATACGCAGTATTTT,TRBV7-7,TRBD2,once,TRBJ2-3
CASSPALNTEAFF,TGTGCCAGCAGCCCGGCCTTGAACACTGAAGCTTTCTTT,TRBV7-8,NA,few,TRBJ1-1
CAIGGIDTQYF,TGTGCCATCGGGGGCATTGATACGCAGTATTTT,TRBV10-3,NA,NA,TRBJ2-3
CASSPDPLGGDTQYF,TGCGCCAGCAGCCCTGACCCACTAGGGGGCGATACGCAGTATTTT,TRBV5-1,TRBD1,few,TRBJ2-3
CASSLAGTGPYNEQFF,TGCGCCAGCAGCTTGGCCGGGACAGGCCCCTACAATGAGCAGTTCTTC,TRBV5-1,TRBD1,NA,TRBJ2-1
CSVGTGATGELFF,TGCAGCGTAGGTACAGGGGCCACCGGGGAGCTGTTTTTT,TRBV29-1,TRBD1,few,TRBJ2-2
CASSRQARTTDTQYF,TGTGCCAGCAGTCGCCAAGCCAGAACTACAGATACGCAGTATTTT,TRBV12-3/TRBV12-4,NA,few,TRBJ2-3
CASSLGEGYGQPQHF,TGCGCCAGCAGCTTAGGGGAAGGGTACGGTCAGCCCCAGCATTTT,TRBV5-1,NA,NA,TRBJ1-5
CASRGRYSFDEQYF,TGTGCCAGCAGGGGCCGGTATTCGTTCGACGAGCAGTACTTC,TRBV12-3/TRBV12-4,NA,NA,TRBJ2-7
CASSTTQHYEQYF,TGTGCCAGCAGTACGACACAACACTACGAGCAGTACTTC,TRBV6-1,NA,NA,TRBJ2-7
CSARSTSGSSYNEQFF,TGCAGTGCTAGGTCAACTAGCGGGAGCTCCTACAATGAGCAGTTCTTC,TRBV20-1,TRBD2,NA,TRBJ2-1
CASTPPTGRYNEQFF,TGTGCCAGCACCCCCCCCACCGGAAGATACAATGAGCAGTTCTTC,TRBV12-3/TRBV12-4,NA,few,TRBJ2-1
CASSYPGGKTGELFF,TGTGCCAGCAGCTACCCGGGGGGCAAGACCGGGGAGCTGTTTTTT,TRBV7-9,NA,few,TRBJ2-2
CASSLRRGGSDTQYF,TGTGCCAGCAGTTTAAGGCGGGGGGGGAGTGATACGCAGTATTTT,TRBV12-3/TRBV12-4,TRBD2,NA,TRBJ2-3
CASSAWTEDYEQYF,TGTGCCAGCAGCGCTTGGACGGAAGACTACGAGCAGTACTTC,TRBV5-5,NA,few,TRBJ2-7
CASSSTSATTDTQYF,TGTGCCAGCAGCTCGACTAGCGCCACCACAGATACGCAGTATTTT,TRBV7-9,TRBD2,NA,TRBJ2-3
CASSPPSGTGWGEQFF,TGTGCCAGCAGTCCCCCCTCCGGGACAGGGTGGGGTGAGCAGTTCTTC,TRBV12-3/TRBV12-4,TRBD1,few,TRBJ2-1
CSASGLAEYEQYF,TGCAGTGCTTCGGGACTAGCCGAATACGAGCAGTACTTC,TRBV20-1,TRBD2,many,TRBJ2-7
CASSLFRVYEQYF,TGTGCCAGCAGCCTTTTCAGGGTCTACGAGCAGTACTTC,TRBV7-2,NA,few,TRBJ2-7
CATSSSNNYGYTF,TGTGCCACCAGTTCCAGCAACAACTATGGCTACACCTTC,TRBV24-1,NA,few,TRBJ1-2
CAWNSPTVGWGTHTYEQYF,TGTGCCTGGAATAGCCCCACAGTAGGTTGGGGGACCCACACCTACGAGCAGTACTTC,TRBV30,NA,few,TRBJ2-7
CATSREAGDYNEQFF,TGTGCCACCAGCAGAGAAGCGGGAGACTACAATGAGCAGTTCTTC,TRBV15,TRBD2,many,TRBJ2-1
CASSETGLSYEQYF,TGTGCCAGCAGCGAAACAGGGCTCTCCTACGAGCAGTACTTC,TRBV7-9,NA,NA,TRBJ2-7
CASSSTNYEQYF,TGTGCCAGCAGTTCCACGAACTACGAGCAGTACTTC,TRBV12-3/TRBV12-4,NA,many,TRBJ2-7
CASSVEEDPSYEQYF,TGTGCCAGCAGCGTTGAGGAAGACCCGTCCTACGAGCAGTACTTC,TRBV9,NA,NA,TRBJ2-7
CASRRGGETYNEQFF,TGTGCCAGCAGGAGGGGGGGGGAGACCTACAATGAGCAGTTCTTC,TRBV6-1,NA,many,TRBJ2-1